One T cell receptor (beta chain) is described in this entry. The data are from a study of T cell changes during pregnancy in multiple sclerosis. TCRdb's table, derived via immunoSEQ multiplex PCR, lists solely in-frame clones and lacks some. Altogether 70,000 to 80,000 clones are present, over 85% being singletons, with the ten largest covering 3% to 4.5%. The V and J ends lost 11 bases and 8 bases respectively, with 21 bases between them. The CDR3 has 14 residues. Per germline, CDR1 MNHNS and CDR2 SASEGT. The chain employs TRBV6-1 and TRBJ1-4, with no clear D. This receptor was identified in a female donor in good health, enrolled as a control in a pregnancy study. Material: peripheral blood, obtained after pregnancy. Here the CDR3 reads CAGGPEGLGEKLFF. The CDR3 region has the DNA TGTGCCGGTGGTCCGGAGGGCCTGGGGGAAAAACTGTTTTTT.